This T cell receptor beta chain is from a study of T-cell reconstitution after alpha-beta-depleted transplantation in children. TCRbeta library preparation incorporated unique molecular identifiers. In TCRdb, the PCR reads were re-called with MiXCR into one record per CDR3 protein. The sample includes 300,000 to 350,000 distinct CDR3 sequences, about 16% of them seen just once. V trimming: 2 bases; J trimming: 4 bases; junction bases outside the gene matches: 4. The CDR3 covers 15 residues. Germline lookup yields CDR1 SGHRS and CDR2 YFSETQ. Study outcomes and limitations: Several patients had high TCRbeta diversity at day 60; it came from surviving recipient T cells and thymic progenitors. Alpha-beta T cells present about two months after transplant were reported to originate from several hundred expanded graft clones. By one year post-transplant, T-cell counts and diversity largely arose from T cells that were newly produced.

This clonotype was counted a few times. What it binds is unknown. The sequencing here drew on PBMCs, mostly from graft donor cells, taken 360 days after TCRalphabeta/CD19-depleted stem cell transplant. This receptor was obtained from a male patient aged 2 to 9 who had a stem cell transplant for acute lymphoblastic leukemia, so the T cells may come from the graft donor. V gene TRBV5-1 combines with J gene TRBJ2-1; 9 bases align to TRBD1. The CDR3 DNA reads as TGCGCCAGCAGCTTTGGGACAGGGCGTTACAATGAGCAGTTCTTC. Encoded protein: CASSFGTGRYNEQFF.